The 8 T cell receptor beta chains below were found in one sample sequenced in a study of T cell repertoires in cytomegalovirus infection. TCRdb re-called the reads with MiXCR, one entry per CDR3 protein. The data contain hundreds of thousands of distinct CDR3 sequences, roughly 30% of them singletons. Their recognized antigens are unknown. The material sequenced was cultured CD8+ T cells from PBMCs, taken from culture after CMV antigen stimulation. These receptors all come from a human donor in good health (CMV status not recorded). Some clones in this sample may be carry-over from other donors' samples.

This clonotype was seen repeatedly, ten times or more. The rearrangement uses TRBV12-3 or TRBV12-4 and TRBJ1-1; possible D gene TRBD1, 6 bases. The V end was cut by 5 bases, the J end by 4 bases, with 11 bases between. The CDR3 is made up of 13 amino acids. The CDR3 spells CASSGGGFTEAFF. As DNA, the CDR3 is TGTGCCAGCAGTGGAGGGGGTTTCACTGAAGCTTTCTTT.

This clonotype was recorded at least ten times. The chain combines TRBV7-2 with TRBJ1-1; no clear D gene. This CDR3 has 14 residues. CDR1 SGHTA and CDR2 FQGNSA come from the germline V gene. Trimming pared 2 bases from V and 7 bases from J, leaving 14 bases between. CDR3 DNA sequence: TGTGCCAGCAGCTTATCGCGGAGAGGGAATGAAGCTTTCTTT. Translated: CASSLSRRGNEAFF. The full variable domain, completed using reference TRBV7-2 and TRBJ1-1, is GAGVSQSPSNKVTEKGKDVELRCDPISGHTALYWYRQSLGQGLEFLIYFQGNSAPDKSGLPSDRFSAERTGGSVSTLTIQRTQQEDSAVYLCASSLSRRGNEAFFGQGTRLTVV.

CDR3 nucleotide sequence: TGTGCCAGCTGCCCCGGGCCGTCTGGGGCCAACGTCCTGACTTTC. This codes for CASCPGPSGANVLTF. V gene TRBV6-6 combines with J gene TRBJ2-6, with no clear D. Germline lookup yields CDR1 MNHNY and CDR2 SVGAGI (reference sequence). The CDR3 has 15 residues. V was shortened by 8 bases and J by 1 base, with 12 bases between the two germline ends.

This clonotype was seen many times. V is TRBV7-8 and J is TRBJ1-4; 7 bases align to TRBD1. Germline lookup yields CDR1 SGHVS and CDR2 FQNEAQ. CDR3 size: 16 residues. With 4 bases clipped from V and 4 bases from J, the junction kept 9 bases outside the gene matches. Written as DNA, the CDR3 is TGTGCCAGCAGCTGGAGGACAGGCGACTATAATGAAAAACTGTTTTTT. Protein: CASSWRTGDYNEKLFF.

This clonotype was recorded a few times. The V and J genes are TRBV4-1 and TRBJ2-1; 8 bases match TRBD2. The CDR3 is 16 residues long. Germline assignment: CDR1 MGHRA and CDR2 YSYEKL. V was clipped by 2 bases and J by 4 bases; unmatched bases: 7. CDR3 nucleotides: TGCGCCAGCAGCCAATATCGGCGGGGGGATTACAATGAGCAGTTCTTC. Translation: CASSQYRRGDYNEQFF.

CDR3 protein: CASSQNAPFRLHNEQFF. Here the CDR3 DNA reads TGCGCCAGCAGCCAAAATGCGCCATTCCGGCTACACAATGAGCAGTTCTTC. The V call is TRBV4-1, the J call TRBJ2-1, with D unclear. Germline V gene data show CDR1 as MGHRA and CDR2 as YSYEKL. The V end was cut by 2 bases, the J end by 5 bases, with 19 bases between. CDR3 length equals 17 residues.

In this sample, this clonotype turned up many times. V and J are TRBV7-2 and TRBJ2-3; 9 nucleotides align to TRBD1. The trim removed 1 base at V and 4 bases at J, leaving 9 bases unmatched. CDR1 is SGHTA, CDR2 FQGNSA, per germline. The CDR3 has 17 amino acids. The chain's CDR3 is CASSLVWGTGSADTQYF. The CDR3 nucleotides are TGTGCCAGCAGCTTAGTATGGGGGACAGGGTCGGCAGATACGCAGTATTTT.

Of note for this clonotype: This sequence may be a read error, since a much larger clone differs from it by one base. The CDR3 loop is CSIEMDRPHEQYF. CDR3 nucleotides: TGCAGCATTGAAATGGATAGGCCGCACGAGCAGTACTTC. This sequence joins TRBV29-1 and TRBJ2-7; D remains unclear. Germline V gene sequence: CDR1 SQVTM, CDR2 ANQGSEA. The CDR3 consists of 13 residues.